These T cell receptor beta chains were read from a single sample in a study of T cell repertoires in cytomegalovirus infection. A single record per CDR3 protein comes from TCRdb applying MiXCR to the reads. Among 200,000 to 300,000 distinct CDR3 sequences listed, approximately 8.3% were seen once. Sequencing used PBMCs. The receptors derive from a human donor in good health (CMV status not recorded). Some clones in this sample may be carry-over from other donors' samples. CDR3s include the opening cysteine and the closing phenylalanine or tryptophan. The D gene is left open where the match is weak. Size tells how often a clone was seen (once, few, many) or the class of an expanded clone, and some rows leave it out.

d_gene	j_gene	v_gene	abundance	CDR3aa	CDR3nt
NA	TRBJ2-3	TRBV14	few	CASSQTGLSSTDTQYF	TGTGCCAGCAGCCAAACGGGACTCTCGAGCACAGATACGCAGTATTTT
TRBD2	TRBJ2-2	TRBV7-2	few	CASSFSGTNTGELFF	TGTGCCAGCAGCTTTAGCGGGACTAACACCGGGGAGCTGTTTTTT
NA	TRBJ1-2	TRBV11-2	NA	CASRASAYGYTF	TGTGCCAGCCGCGCGAGCGCCTATGGCTACACCTTC
TRBD2	TRBJ2-1	TRBV7-2	many	CASSLSGTSSSNEQFF	TGTGCCAGCAGCTTATCCGGGACTAGCTCCTCCAATGAGCAGTTCTTC
NA	TRBJ2-3	TRBV7-2	many	CASSLGAGDTQYF	TGTGCCAGCAGCTTGGGGGCGGGAGATACGCAGTATTTT
TRBD1	TRBJ2-4	TRBV6-2/TRBV6-3	many	CASSGSRVGTERNIQYF	TGTGCCAGCAGTGGCTCCCGTGTTGGGACAGAGAGAAACATTCAGTACTTC
NA	TRBJ2-1	TRBV7-2	many	CASSQGGLTRGEQFF	TGTGCCAGCAGCCAGGGGGGGTTAACCAGGGGTGAGCAGTTCTTC
NA	TRBJ1-4	TRBV5-1	few	CASSFGADVNEKLFF	TGCGCCAGCAGCTTCGGGGCCGACGTTAATGAAAAACTGTTTTTT
TRBD1	TRBJ1-4	TRBV12-3/TRBV12-4	few	CASSLTSAGGLEKLFF	TGTGCCAGCAGTTTAACTTCGGCAGGGGGCCTCGAAAAACTGTTTTTT
NA	TRBJ1-5	TRBV4-1	few	CASSQEVDRTIPQHF	TGCGCCAGCAGCCAAGAAGTAGACAGGACAATTCCCCAGCATTTT
TRBD1	TRBJ1-6	TRBV7-2	many	CASSFGQGAFPLHF	TGTGCCAGCAGCTTCGGACAGGGGGCGTTTCCCCTCCACTTT
TRBD2	TRBJ2-1	TRBV7-7	many	CASSLGLAGVGEQFF	TGTGCTAGCAGCTTAGGTCTAGCGGGAGTCGGTGAGCAGTTCTTC
NA	TRBJ1-5	TRBV10-2	NA	CASLEGHSNQPQHF	TGCGCCAGCTTGGAGGGGCATAGCAATCAGCCCCAGCATTTT
NA	TRBJ1-2	TRBV20-1	NA	CSARDGSQGISGYTF	TGCAGTGCTAGAGATGGGTCACAGGGAATTAGCGGCTACACCTTC
TRBD1	TRBJ2-7	TRBV20-1	few	CSATGTGASREQYF	TGCAGTGCTACCGGGACAGGGGCGTCCCGCGAGCAGTACTTC
NA	TRBJ2-7	TRBV2	few	CASSEGGGESYEQYF	TGTGCCAGCAGTGAAGGGGGGGGCGAGTCCTACGAGCAGTACTTC
TRBD2	TRBJ2-5	TRBV7-2	many	CASSHSGGGETQYF	TGTGCCAGCTCTCATAGCGGGGGGGGAGAGACCCAGTACTTC
NA	TRBJ2-7	TRBV6-2/TRBV6-3	many	CASRDRPYEQYF	TGTGCCAGCAGGGATAGACCCTACGAGCAGTACTTC
NA	TRBJ2-7	TRBV20-1	many	CSARSGGGLSYEQYF	TGCAGTGCTAGGTCAGGCGGGGGCTTATCCTACGAGCAGTACTTC
TRBD2	TRBJ2-7	TRBV6-1	many	CASSSRTSLGYEQYF	TGTGCCAGCAGTTCAAGGACTAGCCTGGGCTACGAGCAGTACTTC
NA	TRBJ1-4	TRBV27	many	CASSPGYRSEKLFF	TGTGCCAGCAGCCCAGGGTACCGGAGTGAAAAACTGTTTTTT
TRBD1	TRBJ1-4	TRBV4-3	many	CASSHDRATNEKLFF	TGCGCCAGCAGCCATGACAGGGCAACTAATGAAAAACTGTTTTTT
NA	TRBJ1-5	TRBV4-2	NA	CASSQFSDSNQPQHF	TGTGCCAGCAGCCAATTTTCAGATAGCAATCAGCCCCAGCATTTT
TRBD2	TRBJ2-7	TRBV18	few	CASGPRSGGDVEQYF	TGTGCCAGCGGTCCCCGGAGCGGGGGGGATGTCGAGCAGTACTTC
NA	TRBJ2-2	TRBV19	few	CASKSQGSITGELFF	TGTGCCAGTAAGAGCCAGGGATCTATCACCGGGGAGCTGTTTTTT
NA	TRBJ1-2	TRBV12-3/TRBV12-4	NA	CASMLQLNYGYTF	TGTGCCAGCATGTTACAGCTTAACTATGGCTACACCTTC
NA	TRBJ2-3	TRBV28	many	CASRGRAGTDTQYF	TGTGCCAGCAGAGGGCGGGCGGGCACAGATACGCAGTATTTT
TRBD2	TRBJ2-5	TRBV20-1	NA	CSASLTSGRMETQYF	TGCAGTGCTAGTTTAACTAGCGGGAGAATGGAGACCCAGTACTTC
TRBD1	TRBJ2-1	TRBV6-2/TRBV6-3	NA	CASREDRVYNEQFF	TGTGCCAGCAGAGAAGACAGGGTTTACAATGAGCAGTTCTTC
TRBD2	TRBJ2-3	TRBV6-5	few	CASGSFSGISTDTQYF	TGTGCCAGCGGTTCCTTTAGCGGGATTAGCACAGATACGCAGTATTTT
NA	TRBJ1-1	TRBV3-1	many	CASSLGYRGSAKAFF	TGTGCCAGCAGCCTAGGTTACCGGGGTTCAGCAAAAGCTTTCTTT
NA	TRBJ1-5	TRBV7-2	many	CASSASSRGNQPQHF	TGTGCCAGCAGCGCCTCCTCCAGGGGCAATCAGCCCCAGCATTTT
TRBD1	TRBJ1-1	TRBV30	once	CAWSPDRGLMNTEAFF	TGTGCCTGGTCCCCGGACAGGGGATTAATGAACACTGAAGCTTTCTTT
TRBD1	TRBJ2-3	TRBV7-2	many	CASSLDRVVTDTQYF	TGTGCCAGCAGCCTTGACAGGGTGGTAACAGATACGCAGTATTTT
TRBD1	TRBJ1-6	TRBV19	many	CASSIPGQGASPLHF	TGTGCCAGTAGTATTCCGGGACAGGGGGCCTCACCCCTCCACTTT
NA	TRBJ1-1	TRBV6-1	many	CASSATDKNTEAFF	TGTGCCAGCAGTGCGACAGACAAGAACACTGAAGCTTTCTTT
TRBD1	TRBJ2-6	TRBV27	many	CASRRTGVHSGANVLTF	TGTGCCAGCAGACGGACAGGGGTTCACTCTGGGGCCAACGTCCTGACTTTC
NA	TRBJ1-2	TRBV20-1	NA	CSASHRTGYTF	TGCAGTGCTAGCCACCGAACGGGCTACACCTTC
NA	TRBJ1-1	TRBV19	many	CASSISGGLNTEAFF	TGTGCCAGTAGTATAAGTGGGGGACTGAACACTGAAGCTTTCTTT
TRBD1	TRBJ2-5	TRBV7-2	few	CASSRGQGRLETQYF	TGTGCCAGCAGCCGGGGACAGGGTCGGTTAGAGACCCAGTACTTC
NA	TRBJ1-5	TRBV23-1	many	CASSHPSRASGNQPQHF	TGCGCCAGCAGTCACCCCTCGCGGGCCTCGGGCAATCAGCCCCAGCATTTT
NA	TRBJ1-1	TRBV7-2	many	CASTEQVNTEAFF	TGTGCCAGCACCGAACAGGTGAACACTGAAGCTTTCTTT
NA	TRBJ1-4	TRBV6-6	many	CASSKGREEKLFF	TGTGCCAGCAGCAAGGGGAGGGAGGAAAAACTGTTTTTT
NA	TRBJ2-1	TRBV7-8	many	CASRHRVNNEQFF	TGTGCCAGCAGACACAGGGTTAACAATGAGCAGTTCTTC
TRBD1	TRBJ2-4	TRBV7-9	NA	CASSSQGAMAKNIQYF	TGTGCCAGCAGCTCTCAGGGGGCTATGGCCAAAAACATTCAGTACTTC
NA	TRBJ2-5	TRBV7-3	NA	CASSLGETIKTQYF	TGTGCCAGCAGCTTAGGCGAGACTATAAAGACCCAGTACTTC
TRBD2	TRBJ2-5	TRBV28	NA	CASSPSGTSGKTQYF	TGTGCCAGCAGTCCCTCCGGGACTAGCGGAAAGACCCAGTACTTC
NA	TRBJ1-2	TRBV7-2	few	CASSLSGTVGYTF	TGTGCCAGCAGCCTTTCCGGGACGGTTGGCTACACCTTC
TRBD1	TRBJ1-1	TRBV4-3	NA	CASSPGQYDNTEAFF	TGCGCCAGCAGCCCGGGACAGTATGACAACACTGAAGCTTTCTTT
TRBD1	TRBJ1-5	TRBV27	once	CASSRAGGGQPQHF	TGTGCCAGCAGTAGGGCAGGGGGAGGACAGCCCCAGCATTTT
TRBD2	TRBJ2-5	TRBV7-2	many	CASSYGASGGQETQYF	TGTGCCAGCAGCTACGGGGCGAGCGGGGGGCAAGAGACCCAGTACTTC
NA	TRBJ2-7	TRBV19	many	CASQVAAAKSYEQYF	TGTGCCAGTCAAGTTGCGGCAGCGAAGTCCTACGAGCAGTACTTC
NA	TRBJ1-1	TRBV7-3	many	CASSLQGWNTEAFF	TGTGCCAGCAGCTTACAAGGGTGGAACACTGAAGCTTTCTTT
NA	TRBJ2-3	TRBV27	many	CASNNRAISTDTQYF	TGTGCCAGCAACAACAGGGCTATTAGCACAGATACGCAGTATTTT
NA	TRBJ1-2	TRBV28	few	CASRPATGGYTF	TGTGCCAGCCGTCCGGCAACCGGTGGCTACACCTTC
NA	TRBJ1-4	TRBV7-6	many	CASSLGQGTSGKLFF	TGTGCCAGCAGCTTAGGCCAGGGCACCTCTGGAAAACTGTTTTTT
TRBD1	TRBJ1-6	TRBV30	NA	CAWSLWDRRDSPLHF	TGTGCCTGGAGCCTCTGGGACAGGCGAGATTCACCCCTCCACTTT
TRBD1	TRBJ1-1	TRBV19	NA	CASLPGQGVAGATEAFF	TGTGCCAGCCTTCCGGGACAGGGTGTCGCCGGTGCTACTGAAGCTTTCTTT
NA	TRBJ2-5	TRBV7-2	many	CASSLGQGFETQYF	TGTGCCAGCAGCTTAGGTCAGGGCTTCGAGACCCAGTACTTC
TRBD2	TRBJ2-7	TRBV11-2	many	CASSLAGTSDEQYF	TGTGCCAGCAGCTTAGCGGGGACTAGCGACGAGCAGTACTTC